Included here is one T cell receptor (beta chain) sequence, with context. Libraries were prepared by immunoSEQ multiplex PCR; TCRdb keeps only in-frame clonotypes and omits some of them. The sample consists of roughly 190,000 clones, approximately 90% of them appearing once. This entry belongs to a study of T cell responses to AZD1222 COVID-19 vaccine. Trimming pared 3 bases from V and 5 bases from J, leaving 20 bases between. The V gene's germline CDR1 is ENHRY and CDR2 SYGVKD. This CDR3 has 16 amino acids. The TCR comes from an adult who received the AZD1222 COVID-19 vaccine. The source material was peripheral blood, sampled 28 days after the second AZD1222 dose. The J gene is TRBJ2-7, the V gene TRBV10-3; no firm D call. CDR3 sequence: CAISESGVVPRDEQYF. For the CDR3, the DNA is TGTGCCATCAGTGAATCCGGAGTTGTCCCTAGGGACGAGCAGTACTTC.